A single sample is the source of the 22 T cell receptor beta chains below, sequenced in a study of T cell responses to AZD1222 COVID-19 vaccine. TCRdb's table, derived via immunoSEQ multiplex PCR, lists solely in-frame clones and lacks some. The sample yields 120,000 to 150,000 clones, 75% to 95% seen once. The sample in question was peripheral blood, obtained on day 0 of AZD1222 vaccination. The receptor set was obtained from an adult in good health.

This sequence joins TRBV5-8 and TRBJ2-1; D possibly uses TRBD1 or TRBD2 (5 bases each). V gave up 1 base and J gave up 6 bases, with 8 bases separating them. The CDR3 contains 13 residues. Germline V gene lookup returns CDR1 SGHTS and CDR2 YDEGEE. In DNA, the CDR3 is TGTGCCAGCAGCTTGACAGGAGGCAATGAGCAGTTCTTC. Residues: CASSLTGGNEQFF.

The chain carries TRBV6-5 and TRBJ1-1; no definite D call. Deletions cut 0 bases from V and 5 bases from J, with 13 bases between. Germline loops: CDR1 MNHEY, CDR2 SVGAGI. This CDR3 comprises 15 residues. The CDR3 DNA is TGTGCCAGCAGTTACTCCCTTGGCGGAGGGACTGAAGCTTTCTTT. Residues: CASSYSLGGGTEAFF.

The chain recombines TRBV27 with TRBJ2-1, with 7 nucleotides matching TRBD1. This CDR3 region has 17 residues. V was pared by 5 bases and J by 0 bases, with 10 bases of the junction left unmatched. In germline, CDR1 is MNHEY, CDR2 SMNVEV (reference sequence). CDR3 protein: CASSLFRDSYSYNEQFF. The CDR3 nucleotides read TGTGCCAGCAGTCTCTTCCGGGACAGTTACTCCTACAATGAGCAGTTCTTC.

In DNA form, the CDR3 reads TGCGCCAGCAGCCAAGCGTCCGGACTAGCGGGAGGGGTAGATACGCAGTATTTT. This encodes CASSQASGLAGGVDTQYF. The genes are TRBV4-3 and TRBJ2-3; 15 bases fit TRBD2. CDR3 size: 18 residues. CDR1 is LGHNA, CDR2 YSLEER, per germline. Trimming took 1 base from V and 5 from J; bases not matched to a gene: 7.

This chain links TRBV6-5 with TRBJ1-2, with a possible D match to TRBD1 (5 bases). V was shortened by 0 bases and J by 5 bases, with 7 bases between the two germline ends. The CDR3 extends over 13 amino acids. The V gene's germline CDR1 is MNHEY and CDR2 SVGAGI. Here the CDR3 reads CASSYSQGYGYTF. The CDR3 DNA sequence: TGTGCCAGCAGTTACTCTCAGGGATATGGCTACACCTTC.

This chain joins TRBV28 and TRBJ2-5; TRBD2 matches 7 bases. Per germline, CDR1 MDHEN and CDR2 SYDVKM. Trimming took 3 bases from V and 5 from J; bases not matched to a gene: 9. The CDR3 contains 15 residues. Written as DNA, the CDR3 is TGTGCCAGCAGTTTCATAGCGGGTCCCGGGGAGACCCAGTACTTC. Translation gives CASSFIAGPGETQYF.

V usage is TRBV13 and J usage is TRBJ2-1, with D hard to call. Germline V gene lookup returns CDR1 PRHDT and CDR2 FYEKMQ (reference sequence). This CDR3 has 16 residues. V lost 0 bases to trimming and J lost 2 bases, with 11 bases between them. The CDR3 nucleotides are TGTGCCAGCAGCTTAGGGGTCCAGGCAGCCTACAATGAGCAGTTCTTC. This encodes CASSLGVQAAYNEQFF. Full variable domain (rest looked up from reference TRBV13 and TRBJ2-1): AAGVIQSPRHLIKEKRETATLKCYPIPRHDTVYWYQQGPGQDPQFLISFYEKMQSDKGSIPDRFSAQQFSDYHSELNMSSLELGDSALYFCASSLGVQAAYNEQFFGPGTRLTVL.

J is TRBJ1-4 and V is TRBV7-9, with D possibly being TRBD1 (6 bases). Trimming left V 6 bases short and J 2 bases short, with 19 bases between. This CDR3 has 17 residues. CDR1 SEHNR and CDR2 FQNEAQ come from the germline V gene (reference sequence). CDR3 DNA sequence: TGTGCCAGCAGATTTAGCGTCCTAGGGGGGACTAATGAAAAACTGTTTTTT. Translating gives CASRFSVLGGTNEKLFF.

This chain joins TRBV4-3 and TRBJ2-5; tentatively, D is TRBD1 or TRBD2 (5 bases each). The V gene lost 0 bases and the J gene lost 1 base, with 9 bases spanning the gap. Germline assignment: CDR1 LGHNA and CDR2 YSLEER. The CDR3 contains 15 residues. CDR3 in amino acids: CASSQDSDSQETQYF. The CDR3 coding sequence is TGCGCCAGCAGCCAAGATAGCGACAGCCAAGAGACCCAGTACTTC.

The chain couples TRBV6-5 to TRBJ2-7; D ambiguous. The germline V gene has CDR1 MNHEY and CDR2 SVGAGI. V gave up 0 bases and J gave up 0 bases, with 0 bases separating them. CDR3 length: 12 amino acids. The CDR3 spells CASSYSSYEQYF. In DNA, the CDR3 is TGTGCCAGCAGTTACTCCTCCTACGAGCAGTACTTC.

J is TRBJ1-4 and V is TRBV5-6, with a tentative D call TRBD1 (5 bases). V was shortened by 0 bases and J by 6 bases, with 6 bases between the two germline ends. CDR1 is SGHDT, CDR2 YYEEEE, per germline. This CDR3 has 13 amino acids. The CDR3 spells CASSLVGDEKLFF. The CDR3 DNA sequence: TGTGCCAGCAGCTTGGTAGGGGATGAAAAACTGTTTTTT.

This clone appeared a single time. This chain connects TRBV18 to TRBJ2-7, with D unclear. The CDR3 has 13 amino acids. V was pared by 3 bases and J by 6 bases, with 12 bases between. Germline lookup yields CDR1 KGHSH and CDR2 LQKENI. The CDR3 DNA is TGTGCCAGCTCACCGCTCGGAGAAAGCGAGCAGTACTTC. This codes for CASSPLGESEQYF.

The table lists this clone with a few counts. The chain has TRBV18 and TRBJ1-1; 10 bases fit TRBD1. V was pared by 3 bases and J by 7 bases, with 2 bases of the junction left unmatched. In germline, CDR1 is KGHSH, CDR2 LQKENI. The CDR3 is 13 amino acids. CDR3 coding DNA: TGTGCCAGCTCACCCGGACAGGGGGTTGAAGCTTTCTTT. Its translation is CASSPGQGVEAFF.

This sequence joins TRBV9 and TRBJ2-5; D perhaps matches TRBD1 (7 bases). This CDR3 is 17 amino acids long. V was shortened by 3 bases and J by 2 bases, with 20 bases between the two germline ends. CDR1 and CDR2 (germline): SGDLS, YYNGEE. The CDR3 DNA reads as TGTGCCAGCAGCGGGACCCACACAGGGGCGGGGCAAGAGACCCAGTACTTC. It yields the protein CASSGTHTGAGQETQYF.

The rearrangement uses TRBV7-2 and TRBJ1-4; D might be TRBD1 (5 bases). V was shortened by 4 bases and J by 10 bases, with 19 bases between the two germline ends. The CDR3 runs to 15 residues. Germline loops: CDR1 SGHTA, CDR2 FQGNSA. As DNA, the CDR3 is TGTGCCAGCAGCTCCCGGGACTACGTGGGCGGAAAACTGTTTTTT. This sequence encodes CASSSRDYVGGKLFF.

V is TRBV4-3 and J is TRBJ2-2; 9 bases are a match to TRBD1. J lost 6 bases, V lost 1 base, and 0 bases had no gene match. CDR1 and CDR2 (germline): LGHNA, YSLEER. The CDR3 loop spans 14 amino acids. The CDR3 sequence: CASSQGTGAGELFF. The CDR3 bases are TGCGCCAGCAGCCAAGGGACAGGGGCCGGGGAGCTGTTTTTT.

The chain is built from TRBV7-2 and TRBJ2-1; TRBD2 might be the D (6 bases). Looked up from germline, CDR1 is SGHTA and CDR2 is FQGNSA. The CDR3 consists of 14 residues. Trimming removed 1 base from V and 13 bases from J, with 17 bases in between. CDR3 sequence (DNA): TGTGCCAGCAGCTTAGTTGGGACTTTTTACCCTCAGTTCTTC. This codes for CASSLVGTFYPQFF.

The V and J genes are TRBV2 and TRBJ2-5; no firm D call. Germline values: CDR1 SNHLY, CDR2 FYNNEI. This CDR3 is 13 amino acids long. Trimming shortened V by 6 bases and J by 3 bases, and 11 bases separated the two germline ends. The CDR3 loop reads CASRARGKETQYF. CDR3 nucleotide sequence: TGTGCCAGCAGGGCCCGAGGAAAAGAGACCCAGTACTTC.

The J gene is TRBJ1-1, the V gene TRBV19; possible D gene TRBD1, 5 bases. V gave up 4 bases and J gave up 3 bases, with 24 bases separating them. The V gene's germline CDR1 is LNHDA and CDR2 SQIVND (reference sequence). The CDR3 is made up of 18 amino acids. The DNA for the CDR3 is TGTGCCAGTAGTAGTGTTTGGGCGCGGATGGGACGGGACACTGAAGCTTTCTTT. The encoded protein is CASSSVWARMGRDTEAFF.

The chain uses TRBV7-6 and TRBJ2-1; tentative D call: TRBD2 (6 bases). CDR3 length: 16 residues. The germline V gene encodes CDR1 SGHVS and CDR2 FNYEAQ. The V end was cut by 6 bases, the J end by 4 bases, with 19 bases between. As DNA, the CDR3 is TGTGCCAGCAGTTTATCGAGACTAGGTCCTTACAATGAGCAGTTCTTC. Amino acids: CASSLSRLGPYNEQFF.

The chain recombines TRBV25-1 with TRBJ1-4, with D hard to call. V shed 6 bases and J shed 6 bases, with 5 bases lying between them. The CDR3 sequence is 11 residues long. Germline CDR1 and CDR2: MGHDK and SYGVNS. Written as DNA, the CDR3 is TGTGCCAGCAGGGGTTATGAAAAACTGTTTTTT. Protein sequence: CASRGYEKLFF.

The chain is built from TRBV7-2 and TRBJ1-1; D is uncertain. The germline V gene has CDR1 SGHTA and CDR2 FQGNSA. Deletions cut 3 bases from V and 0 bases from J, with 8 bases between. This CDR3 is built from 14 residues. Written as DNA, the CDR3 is TGTGCCAGCAGCTTCGGTCAGGTGAACACTGAAGCTTTCTTT. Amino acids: CASSFGQVNTEAFF. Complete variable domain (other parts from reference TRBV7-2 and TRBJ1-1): GAGVSQSPSNKVTEKGKDVELRCDPISGHTALYWYRQSLGQGLEFLIYFQGNSAPDKSGLPSDRFSAERTGGSVSTLTIQRTQQEDSAVYLCASSFGQVNTEAFFGQGTRLTVV.